This TCR beta chain was sequenced for a study of blood T cell repertoires in COVID-19. Original processing notes: Quantification of nucleated cells was approximated via reference gene primer amplification. TCRdb's copy holds only in-frame clones and misses some; the assay was immunoSEQ multiplex PCR. V and J calls and clone size are as listed in that table; D and trimming were resolved from the DNA. The table has 95,000 to 150,000 clones, approximately 82% seen once. Germline trimming cut 4 bases from V and 6 bases from J; bases unmatched to any gene: 9. Per germline, CDR1 SGHRS and CDR2 YFSETQ. The CDR3 runs to 14 residues.

The chain uses TRBV5-1 and TRBJ2-7, with 8 bases matching TRBD2. Sequencing was done on a sample of peripheral blood. The sequence derives from a man aged 60 to 69 with acute or convalescent COVID-19. CDR3 bases: TGCGCCAGCAGCCGGAGCGGGAGTATGGTCGAGCAGTACTTC. This gives the protein CASSRSGSMVEQYF. Supplemented by reference TRBV5-1 and TRBJ2-7, the full variable domain reads KAGVTQTPRYLIKTRGQQVTLSCSPISGHRSVSWYQQTPGQGLQFLFEYFSETQRNKGNFPGRFSGRQFSNSRSEMNVSTLELGDSALYLCASSRSGSMVEQYFGPGTRLTVT.